Shown below are 31 T cell receptor beta chains from a single sample sequenced in a study of PD-L1 blockade in urothelial cancer. TCRdb's table, derived via immunoSEQ multiplex PCR, lists solely in-frame clones and lacks some. The sample gives fewer than 40,000 clones, more than 75% of which show up once; 3% to 4% is in the top ten. This specimen was PBMCs, taken around atezolizumab (anti-PD-L1) treatment. The receptors shown here come from a man aged 50-60 years with urothelial cancer.

This clone occurred once. This rearrangement joins TRBV9 to TRBJ2-3; 7 positions agree with TRBD1. Unmatched junction bases numbered 8, after V lost 1 base and J lost 0 bases. Germline CDR1 is SGDLS and CDR2 is YYNGEE. The CDR3 loop spans 17 amino acids. DNA for the CDR3: TGTGCCAGCAGCGTAACAGGGGCCGGGGTTAGCACAGATACGCAGTATTTT. Its protein product is CASSVTGAGVSTDTQYF. The variable domain in full, completed from reference TRBV9 and TRBJ2-3, reads DSGVTQTPKHLITATGQRVTLRCSPRSGDLSVYWYQQSLDQGLQFLIQYYNGEERAKGNILERFSAQQFPDLHSELNLSSLELGDSALYFCASSVTGAGVSTDTQYFGPGTRLTVL.

The chain employs TRBV18 and TRBJ2-2; D call uncertain. The CDR3 has 12 residues. CDR1 is KGHSH and CDR2 is LQKENI in the germline V gene. The V end was cut by 4 bases, the J end by 3 bases, with 3 bases between. The CDR3 sequence is CASSLDTGELFF. The CDR3 DNA is TGTGCCAGCTCACTAGACACCGGGGAGCTGTTTTTT.

The chain links TRBV30 to TRBJ2-1, with 8 positions matching TRBD1. With V trimmed by 1 base and J by 9 bases, 14 bases remained unmatched. Germline values: CDR1 GTSNPN, CDR2 SVGIG (reference sequence). CDR3 size: 16 residues. The CDR3 DNA reads TGTGCCTGGAGTGCAGCTAGAGGACAGGGCCTACTTGAGCAGTTCTTC. Translated, it gives CAWSAARGQGLLEQFF. The full variable domain, its missing parts supplied by reference TRBV30 and TRBJ2-1, is SQTIHQWPATLVQPVGSPLSLECTVEGTSNPNLYWYRQAAGRGLQLLFYSVGIGQISSEVPQNLSASRPQDRQFILSSKKLLLSDSGFYLCAWSAARGQGLLEQFFGPGTRLTVL.

This clone was counted a few times. This rearrangement joins TRBV28 to TRBJ2-7, with a weak D call TRBD1 (5 bases). V lost 5 bases and J lost 2, with 13 bases in between. Per the germline V gene, CDR1 is MDHEN and CDR2 is SYDVKM. The CDR3 consists of 14 residues. The CDR3 bases are TGTGCCAGCAGTGGACCGGACACTACCTACGAGCAGTACTTC. It translates to CASSGPDTTYEQYF.

The rearrangement joins TRBV4-2 to TRBJ2-1; 12 positions agree with TRBD2. V lost 0 bases to trimming and J lost 9 bases; unmatched junction nucleotides: 6. CDR3 length: 16 residues. Germline CDR1 is LGHNA and CDR2 is YNFKEQ. CDR3 protein: CASSQDPSGGAGEQFF. CDR3 nucleotides: TGTGCCAGCAGCCAAGATCCTAGCGGGGGGGCGGGTGAGCAGTTCTTC.

The chain employs TRBV6-1 and TRBJ2-7, with TRBD1 matching 11 bases. The CDR3 extends over 14 amino acids. Per germline, CDR1 MNHNS and CDR2 SASEGT. V gave up 7 bases and J gave up 4 bases; unmatched junction bases: 6. This CDR3 reads CASKIRDRGYEQYF. The CDR3 nucleotides are TGTGCCAGCAAGATCCGGGACAGGGGGTACGAGCAGTACTTC.

This chain joins TRBV5-1 and TRBJ2-1; a weak D match, TRBD1 (5 bases). This CDR3 region has 15 residues. V was shortened by 4 bases and J by 2 bases, with 13 bases between the two germline ends. Germline values: CDR1 SGHRS, CDR2 YFSETQ. The CDR3 reads CASSTQVDPYNEQFF. CDR3 DNA sequence: TGCGCCAGCAGCACACAGGTGGACCCCTACAATGAGCAGTTCTTC.

The chain recombines TRBV5-4 with TRBJ1-2, with a tentative D call TRBD1 (5 bases). V lost 3 bases to trimming and J lost 3 bases, with 9 bases between them. Germline CDR1 and CDR2: SGHNT and YYREEE (reference sequence). This CDR3 region has 13 residues. The CDR3 here is CASSWGGDYGYTF. CDR3 DNA sequence: TGTGCCAGCAGCTGGGGGGGTGACTATGGCTACACCTTC.

CDR3 loop: CAWSVTPGGASGELFF. CDR3 sequence (DNA): TGTGCCTGGAGTGTAACCCCAGGGGGCGCGTCCGGGGAGCTGTTTTTT. The chain recombines TRBV30 with TRBJ2-2, with TRBD1 matching 8 bases. The V gene's germline CDR1 is GTSNPN and CDR2 SVGIG (reference sequence). The CDR3 runs to 16 residues. The trim removed 0 bases at V and 6 bases at J, leaving 9 bases unmatched.

This clone was counted once. The chain joins TRBV7-9 to TRBJ1-1; 7 nucleotides align to TRBD1. Germline V gene data show CDR1 as SEHNR and CDR2 as FQNEAQ (reference sequence). The CDR3 spans 15 residues. V lost 1 base and J lost 1; bases outside the gene matches: 3. DNA of the CDR3: TGTGCCAGCAGCTTAGGAAGGGACAGGAACACTGAAGCTTTCTTT. This codes for CASSLGRDRNTEAFF.

As regards this clone: Other nucleotide sequences in the sample specify the same CDR3. The gene calls are TRBV19 and TRBJ1-1, with a tentative D call TRBD1 (5 bases). The CDR3 consists of 13 residues. V dropped 7 bases and J dropped 0 bases, with 9 bases sitting between them. Per the germline V gene, CDR1 is LNHDA and CDR2 is SQIVND (reference sequence). In DNA form, the CDR3 reads TGTGCCAGTAAATACAGGCTGAACACTGAAGCTTTCTTT. Its protein product is CASKYRLNTEAFF.

In this sample, this clone turned up once. The V gene is TRBV13, the J gene TRBJ1-1; TRBD1 aligns across 7 bases. This CDR3 has 15 amino acids. Germline V gene lookup returns CDR1 PRHDT and CDR2 FYEKMQ (reference sequence). The V gene end was trimmed by 2 bases and the J gene end by 4 bases; junction bases not matched to a gene: 7. The CDR3 DNA reads as TGTGCCAGCAGCTTACGAGAGGGGGCGGGCACTGAAGCTTTCTTT. Its translation is CASSLREGAGTEAFF.

The V and J genes are TRBV6-1 and TRBJ1-6; D is possibly TRBD1 (6 bases). In germline, CDR1 is MNHNS, CDR2 SASEGT. The CDR3 contains 17 residues. The ends were cut back, 4 bases at V and 4 bases at J, with 17 bases in the middle. The CDR3 spells CASSGENRVFYNSPLHF. The CDR3 region has the DNA TGTGCCAGCAGTGGAGAGAACAGGGTCTTTTATAATTCACCCCTCCACTTT.

The chain recombines TRBV30 with TRBJ2-2; D is possibly TRBD1 (6 bases). Germline V lookup: CDR1 GTSNPN, CDR2 SVGIG (reference sequence). V dropped 0 bases and J dropped 5 bases, with 7 bases sitting between them. The CDR3 has 13 residues. This CDR3 reads CAWSVQGTGELFF. DNA for the CDR3: TGTGCCTGGAGTGTACAGGGTACCGGGGAGCTGTTTTTT.

V is TRBV6-5 and J is TRBJ2-7; tentative D call: TRBD1 (6 bases). V was trimmed by 2 bases and J by 3 bases, leaving 11 bases between them. From germline, CDR1 is MNHEY and CDR2 SVGAGI. CDR3 size: 14 residues. Here the CDR3 reads CASSYDTGSYEQYF. CDR3 DNA sequence: TGTGCCAGCAGTTACGATACAGGGAGCTACGAGCAGTACTTC.

This chain joins TRBV7-2 and TRBJ2-5, with TRBD2 matching 11 bases. CDR1 and CDR2 (germline): SGHTA, FQGNSA. The CDR3 runs 16 residues. V lost 7 bases, J lost 5 bases, and 12 bases stayed unmatched. The CDR3 sequence: CASNIQGLAGGETQYF. In DNA form, the CDR3 reads TGTGCCAGCAACATACAGGGGCTAGCGGGAGGCGAGACCCAGTACTTC.

This chain connects TRBV11-3 to TRBJ2-2; D is unclear. This CDR3 has 14 residues. Trimming took 2 bases from V and 4 from J, leaving 8 bases between them. Per the germline V gene, CDR1 is SGHNT and CDR2 is YENEEA. The CDR3 region is CASSLINSTGELFF. The CDR3, as DNA: TGTGCCAGCAGCTTAATTAACTCCACCGGGGAGCTGTTTTTT. The whole variable domain, filled in from reference TRBV11-3 and TRBJ2-2, reads EAGVVQSPRYKIIEKKQPVAFWCNPISGHNTLYWYLQNLGQGPELLIRYENEEAVDDSQLPKDRFSAERLKGVDSTLKIQPAELGDSAVYLCASSLINSTGELFFGEGSRLTVL.

The chain uses TRBV11-2 and TRBJ2-7, with 9 positions matching TRBD2. V lost 5 bases and J lost 3; bases outside the gene matches: 11. CDR3 length equals 16 residues. The V gene's germline CDR1 is SGHAT and CDR2 FQNNGV. The CDR3 coding sequence is TGTGCCAGCAGCGTTCTACCCGGGACTAGCATCTACGAGCAGTACTTC. Its translation is CASSVLPGTSIYEQYF.

The chain joins TRBV27 to TRBJ1-1, with D uncertain. The CDR3 sequence is 15 residues long. Germline V gene sequence: CDR1 MNHEY, CDR2 SMNVEV (reference sequence). V gave up 4 bases and J gave up 4 bases, with 16 bases separating them. As DNA, the CDR3 is TGTGCCAGCAGTTCTGAAGCGGTCTGGGGCACTGAAGCTTTCTTT. It encodes CASSSEAVWGTEAFF.

The table lists this clone with a few counts. The chain couples TRBV6-6 to TRBJ1-5; D is perhaps TRBD1 (6 bases). This CDR3 has 13 amino acids. CDR1 MNHNY and CDR2 SVGAGI come from the germline V gene (reference sequence). V was shortened by 5 bases and J by 4 bases, with 9 bases between the two germline ends. The CDR3 nucleotides are TGTGCCAGCAGTGGGACAAATAATCAGCCCCAGCATTTT. It codes for CASSGTNNQPQHF.

The rearrangement uses TRBV27 and TRBJ1-4; maybe TRBD1 (5 bases). Trimming took 8 bases from V and 1 from J, leaving 14 bases between them. Germline CDR1 is MNHEY and CDR2 is SMNVEV (reference sequence). The CDR3 length is 15 residues. The CDR3 coding sequence is TGTGCCAGCCAAAAGGGGCTTGGAACTAATGAAAAACTGTTTTTT. Its translation: CASQKGLGTNEKLFF.

The V and J genes are TRBV9 and TRBJ1-2; 9 nucleotides match TRBD1. The V gene end was trimmed by 4 bases and the J gene end by 6 bases; junction bases not matched to a gene: 10. The CDR3 spans 15 residues. Germline CDR1 and CDR2: SGDLS and YYNGEE. For the CDR3, the DNA is TGTGCCAGCAGCATACAGTCGACAGGGGGGAATGGCTACACCTTC. It codes for CASSIQSTGGNGYTF.

The rearrangement uses TRBV5-1 and TRBJ2-6; TRBD1 matches at 7 bases. V gave up 3 bases and J gave up 7 bases; unmatched junction bases: 7. CDR3 size: 15 residues. Germline-derived CDR1 and CDR2 are SGHRS and YFSETQ. The CDR3 bases are TGCGCCAGCAGCTCCGCAACAGGGGATGCCAACGTCCTGACTTTC. It codes for CASSSATGDANVLTF.

The chain employs TRBV7-3 and TRBJ1-1, with 10 bases lining up with TRBD1. The germline V gene encodes CDR1 SGHTA and CDR2 FQGTGA. The CDR3 has 15 residues. J gave up 4 bases and V 5 bases, and 7 bases lay outside the gene matches. In nucleotides, the CDR3 is TGTGCCAGCAGCCCACAAGGACAGGGGGTCACTGAAGCTTTCTTT. Protein sequence: CASSPQGQGVTEAFF.

The V call is TRBV15, the J call TRBJ2-5, with 7 bases lining up with TRBD1. J was trimmed by 2 bases and V by 7 bases; bases with no gene match: 13. This CDR3 comprises 16 residues. The V gene's germline CDR1 is LNHNV and CDR2 YYDKDF (reference sequence). CDR3 sequence reads: CATIRGNTGRQETQYF. CDR3 coding DNA: TGTGCCACCATCAGGGGGAACACAGGGCGTCAAGAGACCCAGTACTTC.

J is TRBJ2-7 and V is TRBV5-4; TRBD2 agrees at 8 bases. The V and J ends lost 4 bases and 0 bases, in that order; junction bases with no gene match: 9. CDR1 and CDR2 (germline): SGHNT, YYREEE (reference sequence). The CDR3 covers 16 residues. The CDR3 nucleotides read TGTGCCAGCAGCGAAGAACTAGCGGTTAGCTCCTACGAGCAGTACTTC. This encodes CASSEELAVSSYEQYF.

This clone was recorded only once. The V and J genes are TRBV7-9 and TRBJ2-5; perhaps TRBD2 as D (5 bases). This CDR3 contains 15 residues. Germline loops: CDR1 SEHNR, CDR2 FQNEAQ (reference sequence). V gave up 5 bases and J gave up 2 bases, with 15 bases separating them. In DNA form, the CDR3 reads TGTGCCAGCAGCCCTACGGGGTACCGACAAGAGACCCAGTACTTC. It translates to CASSPTGYRQETQYF. Variable domain in full (rest from reference TRBV7-9 and TRBJ2-5): DTGVSQNPRHKITKRGQNVTFRCDPISEHNRLYWYRQTLGQGPEFLTYFQNEAQLEKSRLLSDRFSAERPKGSFSTLEIQRTEQGDSAMYLCASSPTGYRQETQYFGPGTRLLVL.

The rearrangement joins TRBV5-6 to TRBJ2-7; 9 positions agree with TRBD1. Germline V gene lookup returns CDR1 SGHDT and CDR2 YYEEEE. This CDR3 spans 14 amino acids. J gave up 4 bases and V 6 bases, and 8 bases lay outside the gene matches. In nucleotides, the CDR3 is TGTGCCAGCACCCCGGGACAGGGATATTACGAGCAGTACTTC. Encoded protein: CASTPGQGYYEQYF.

This CDR3 is CASSQRTLNTGELFF. The CDR3 DNA sequence: TGTGCCAGCAGCCAACGGACATTGAACACCGGGGAGCTGTTTTTT. The V gene is TRBV14, the J gene TRBJ2-2, with a weak D call TRBD1 (5 bases). Deletions cut 2 bases from V and 1 base from J, with 8 bases between. CDR1 is SGHDN and CDR2 is FVKESK in the germline V gene. CDR3 length: 15 residues.

This chain links TRBV4-1 with TRBJ1-2, with D maybe TRBD1 (6 bases). The germline gives CDR1 MGHRA, CDR2 YSYEKL. V lost 4 bases, J lost 5 bases, and 14 bases lay in between. The CDR3 runs 14 residues. The CDR3 is CASSPSGTTYGYTF. CDR3 nucleotides: TGCGCCAGCAGCCCCAGCGGGACAACGTATGGCTACACCTTC.

V usage is TRBV5-1 and J usage is TRBJ1-4; 9 positions match TRBD1. V trimming: 3 bases; J trimming: 3 bases; junction bases outside the gene matches: 15. Germline lookup yields CDR1 SGHRS and CDR2 YFSETQ. The CDR3 is 19 amino acids. The CDR3 DNA reads as TGCGCCAGCAGCTCTATTCCAACAGGGGGCCGCCGGCCTAATGAAAAACTGTTTTTT. Its translation is CASSSIPTGGRRPNEKLFF.